Presented here are 16 T cell receptor beta chains from one specimen sequenced in a study of cytomegalovirus exposure and HLA in healthy donors. The PCR ran on 60 Vbeta and 13 Jbeta primers. Assay used: immunoSEQ multiplex PCR; TCRdb lists only in-frame clones, some missing. Of more than 85,000 clones in the sample, over 65% were seen once. The specimen was PBMCs. Source of these receptors: a middle-aged man in good health and CMV-seropositive.

This chain connects TRBV10-1 to TRBJ2-3; 8 bases are a match to TRBD2. This CDR3 is 16 amino acids long. CDR1 and CDR2 (germline): WNHNN, SYGVQD (reference sequence). Trimming at V came to 2 bases and at J to 3 bases, leaving 7 bases not matched to a gene. CDR3 residues: CASSERSGRGTDTQYF. DNA of the CDR3: TGCGCCAGCAGTGAGAGAAGCGGGAGAGGAACAGATACGCAGTATTTT.

This sequence joins TRBV1 and TRBJ2-7; the DNA was not used to check the table's D call, TRBD2. TRBV1 is a known pseudogene. The CDR3 has 18 residues. CDR3 DNA: TGCACCAGCAGCCCAGCGACGAGGAGGGAGGACCTCTCCTACGAGCAGTACTTC. This sequence encodes CTSSPATRREDLSYEQYF.

This clone has a single count. The rearrangement joins TRBV29-1 to TRBJ2-1, with TRBD2 identical over 12 bases. The J segment lost 8 bases and the V segment lost 3 bases, leaving 5 bases of the junction unmatched. The CDR3 runs 14 residues. Germline CDR1 and CDR2: SQVTM and ANQGSEA. The CDR3 sequence: CSVEASGRGDEQFF. CDR3 in DNA: TGCAGCGTTGAGGCTAGCGGGAGGGGGGATGAGCAGTTCTTC.

CDR3 DNA: TGTGCCACCAGCAGAGACGGCACAGCCAAGTTCTTC. Its translation: CATSRDGTAKFF. The V call is TRBV15, the J call TRBJ2-1; D unresolved. The length of the CDR3 is 12 residues. The V gene lost 0 bases and the J gene lost 14 bases, with 11 bases spanning the gap. Germline values: CDR1 LNHNV, CDR2 YYDKDF (reference sequence).

The genes are TRBV30 and TRBJ2-3; D might be TRBD2 (6 bases). Trimming pared 3 bases from V and 4 bases from J, leaving 11 bases between. CDR3 length: 13 residues. In germline, CDR1 is GTSNPN, CDR2 SVGIG (reference sequence). The CDR3: CAWSARLADTQYF. CDR3 nucleotides: TGTGCCTGGAGCGCCAGACTAGCAGATACGCAGTATTTT.

This chain joins TRBV11-2 and TRBJ1-4, with D possibly being TRBD1 (5 bases). The CDR3 sequence is 18 residues long. Germline CDR1 reads SGHAT; CDR2 reads FQNNGV. With 2 bases removed from V and 4 bases from J, the gap between germline ends came to 20 bases. The CDR3 loop is CASSLLNRPGLINEKLFF. For the CDR3, the DNA is TGTGCCAGCAGCTTATTAAACCGACCGGGACTGATTAATGAAAAACTGTTTTTT.

This CDR3 reads CASSLGQKSTEAFF. The CDR3 DNA reads as TGTGCCAGCAGCCTAGGACAGAAGAGCACTGAAGCTTTCTTT. This chain uses TRBV14 with TRBJ1-1; D is perhaps TRBD1 (6 bases). The length of the CDR3 is 14 residues. Deletions cut 4 bases from V and 4 bases from J, with 13 bases between. From germline, CDR1 is SGHDN and CDR2 FVKESK.

Only a few counts were recorded for this clone. This rearrangement joins TRBV7-6 to TRBJ2-1; weak D call: TRBD1 (6 bases). V was pared by 1 base and J by 7 bases, with 8 bases between. The CDR3 is made up of 13 amino acids. Germline values: CDR1 SGHVS, CDR2 FNYEAQ. The DNA for the CDR3 is TGTGCCAGCAGCTTAGGGCAGGGGAATGAGCAGTTCTTC. The encoded protein is CASSLGQGNEQFF.

This rearrangement joins TRBV28 to TRBJ2-7; a weak D match, TRBD1 (6 bases). In germline, CDR1 is MDHEN, CDR2 SYDVKM. The CDR3 runs to 14 residues. V was clipped by 4 bases and J by 4 bases, with 14 bases between them. The CDR3 nucleotides are TGTGCCAGCAGTTCAAGGGGCAGGGGTTACGAGCAGTACTTC. Translating it yields CASSSRGRGYEQYF.

The J gene is TRBJ2-7, the V gene TRBV10-3, with a weak D call TRBD2 (7 bases). This CDR3 comprises 16 residues. Per the germline V gene, CDR1 is ENHRY and CDR2 is SYGVKD. Trimming took off 6 bases at V and 9 bases at J, with 27 bases between the two ends. In nucleotides, the CDR3 is TGTGCCATCAGGACAGAGGGAGGGGGAGTGAGTCTTCGGCAGTACTTC. The encoded protein is CAIRTEGGGVSLRQYF.

The chain carries TRBV4-3 and TRBJ1-6; D possibly corresponds to TRBD1 (5 bases). This CDR3 is built from 16 residues. Trimming removed 0 bases at V and 10 bases at J, with 16 bases between. In germline, CDR1 is LGHNA, CDR2 YSLEER. The CDR3 here is CASSQDIWGGASPLHF. The CDR3 region has the DNA TGCGCCAGCAGCCAAGATATATGGGGGGGAGCCTCACCCCTCCACTTT.

This chain uses TRBV9 with TRBJ2-5, with 11 nucleotides matching TRBD2. V lost 0 bases and J lost 2; bases outside the gene matches: 6. This CDR3 is built from 17 residues. CDR1 is SGDLS and CDR2 is YYNGEE in the germline V gene. Here the CDR3 DNA reads TGTGCCAGCAGCGTAGGACTAGCGGGGAGGGGGCAAGAGACCCAGTACTTC. This sequence encodes CASSVGLAGRGQETQYF.

The rearrangement uses TRBV7-6 and TRBJ2-2, with a weak D call TRBD1 (5 bases). This CDR3 is 14 amino acids long. V lost 5 bases, J lost 8 bases, and 15 bases lay in between. Germline loops: CDR1 SGHVS, CDR2 FNYEAQ. As DNA, the CDR3 is TGTGCCAGCAGCCTAGACGGACATTCGGGGGAGCTGTTTTTT. Protein: CASSLDGHSGELFF.

The V gene is TRBV4-1, the J gene TRBJ1-1; 7 nucleotides align to TRBD1. V lost 11 bases and J lost 5; bases outside the gene matches: 14. The CDR3 runs to 14 residues. CDR1 is MGHRA, CDR2 YSYEKL, per germline. The CDR3: CASRGGLKGTEAFF. DNA of the CDR3: TGCGCCTCACGAGGGGGCTTGAAGGGAACTGAAGCTTTCTTT.

This clone was recorded only once. The chain joins TRBV30 to TRBJ1-2; D is undetermined. Looked up from germline, CDR1 is GTSNPN and CDR2 is SVGIG (reference sequence). The CDR3 length is 10 residues. V was trimmed by 2 bases and J by 10 bases, leaving 8 bases between them. The CDR3 region is CAWSSRVYTF. CDR3 DNA sequence: TGTGCCTGGAGTTCCCGGGTCTACACCTTC. The complete variable domain, with remaining parts taken from reference TRBV30 and TRBJ1-2, reads SQTIHQWPATLVQPVGSPLSLECTVEGTSNPNLYWYRQAAGRGLQLLFYSVGIGQISSEVPQNLSASRPQDRQFILSSKKLLLSDSGFYLCAWSSRVYTFGSGTRLTVV.

The chain carries TRBV6-5 and TRBJ1-3; D is ambiguous. The germline CDR1 and CDR2 sequences are MNHEY and SVGAGI. The CDR3 sequence is 15 residues long. V dropped 0 bases and J dropped 2 bases, with 8 bases sitting between them. CDR3 DNA sequence: TGTGCCAGCAGTTACTCGCCCGGGGCTGGAAACACCATATATTTT. Encoded protein: CASSYSPGAGNTIYF.